A selection of T cell receptor beta chains follows, all from one sample in a study of T cells in Graves' hyperthyroidism and ophthalmopathy. TCRdb used MiXCR to reprocess the multiplex PCR reads, holding one entry per CDR3 protein. The sample shows 250,000 to 300,000 distinct CDR3 sequences, more than 14% of them seen only once. Sequencing was done on a sample of blood. These receptors all come from a woman in her 40s with Graves' hyperthyroidism that later progressed to Graves' ophthalmopathy. The CDR3 runs from the conserved cysteine through the conserved F or W. Fields, in order: V gene, D gene, J gene, clone size, CDR3 DNA, CDR3 protein. The D gene is left open where the match is weak. Clone size is not always given. Where it is, it says once, few, many or a class for expanded clones.

>TRBV29-1|-|TRBJ1-2|many
TGCAGCGCCGACGAGGGGAGGGCGGCTCATGGCTACACCTTC
CSADEGRAAHGYTF
>TRBV29-1|-|TRBJ1-1|many
TGCAGCGTTGAAGACAGCCTGAACACTGAAGCTTTCTTT
CSVEDSLNTEAFF
>TRBV10-3|TRBD2|TRBJ2-1|-
TGTGCCATCAGTGGGCAAGCCCTAGCGGGAGGAAACTCTTCATACAATGAGCAGTTCTTC
CAISGQALAGGNSSYNEQFF
>TRBV28|-|TRBJ2-1|many
TGTGCCAGCACTCCCTGGACGAGCAATGAGCAGTTCTTC
CASTPWTSNEQFF
>TRBV12-3/TRBV12-4|-|TRBJ1-6|many
TGTGCCAGCAGTTTTGCAGGAGATAATTCACCCCTCCACTTT
CASSFAGDNSPLHF
>TRBV7-8|-|TRBJ2-1|many
TGTGCCAGCAGCTTAAAACAGTTGGTGTGGAATGAGCAGTTCTTC
CASSLKQLVWNEQFF
>TRBV28|-|TRBJ1-5|once
TGTGCCAGCAGTTTCCGAGGACTAAATCAGCCCCAGCATTTT
CASSFRGLNQPQHF
>TRBV30|TRBD1|TRBJ1-2|many
TGTGCCTGGAGGGCAGGGGGGAACTATGGCTACACCTTC
CAWRAGGNYGYTF
>TRBV7-9|-|TRBJ2-1|-
TGTGCCAGCAGCCCCCGCTGGGGGGCCCATGAGCAGTTCTTC
CASSPRWGAHEQFF
>TRBV30|-|TRBJ2-1|many
TGTGCCTGGAGCGGACACAATGAGCAGTTCTTC
CAWSGHNEQFF
>TRBV28|-|TRBJ2-7|-
TGTGCCAGCAGTTTAGCGGATGCCTACGAGCAGTACTTC
CASSLADAYEQYF
>TRBV27|TRBD1|TRBJ2-2|once
TGTGCCAGCAGTTTCCGGGACAGGGGGTTCAGCGGGGGCACCGGGGAGCTGTTTTTT
CASSFRDRGFSGGTGELFF
>TRBV2|TRBD1|TRBJ2-1|many
TGTGCCAGCTTGGACAGGAGCTCCTACAATGAGCAGTTCTTC
CASLDRSSYNEQFF
>TRBV5-1|-|TRBJ2-3|many
TGCGCCAGCAGCTTGGAGGTTGGGGGTGCAGATACGCAGTATTTT
CASSLEVGGADTQYF
>TRBV19|TRBD2|TRBJ2-1|-
TGTGCCAATAGTCTCGTAGCGGGAGCTACCTACAATGAGCAGTTCTTC
CANSLVAGATYNEQFF
>TRBV6-1|-|TRBJ2-7|few
TGTGCCAGTCGTTTGACATCTTCAAATTCCTACGAGCAGTACTTC
CASRLTSSNSYEQYF
>TRBV7-9|-|TRBJ1-2|many
TGTGCCAGCAGCTCGGGACCCTACTATGGCTACACCTTC
CASSSGPYYGYTF
>TRBV11-2|TRBD2|TRBJ2-7|-
TGTGCCAGCAGCATTACTAGCGGGGGGTGCGACGAGCAGTACTTC
CASSITSGGCDEQYF
>TRBV28|TRBD1|TRBJ1-3|many
TGTGCCAGCAGTCCCGGACAGGTCTCTGGAAACACCATATATTTT
CASSPGQVSGNTIYF
>TRBV12-3/TRBV12-4|-|TRBJ1-5|many
TGTGCCAGCAGTTTACGGGGGGCAGGGCAGCCCCAGCATTTT
CASSLRGAGQPQHF
>TRBV12-3/TRBV12-4|-|TRBJ2-2|many
TGTGCCAGCAGTTTAGGCGGAAACACCGGGGAGCTGTTTTTT
CASSLGGNTGELFF
>TRBV15|-|TRBJ1-5|few
TGTGCCACCAGCATTTTTGGACGGACCAACAATCAGCCCCAGCATTTT
CATSIFGRTNNQPQHF
>TRBV4-1|-|TRBJ2-3|few
TGCGCCAGCAGCCAACTAGTACCAGATACGCAGTATTTT
CASSQLVPDTQYF
>TRBV24-1|-|TRBJ2-2|many
TGTGCCACCAGTGATTTGCTCGGGGAGCTGTTTTTT
CATSDLLGELFF
>TRBV28|TRBD2|TRBJ2-3|many
TGTGCCAGCAGTGCGGCCGGGACTAGCGGGAGCACAGATACGCAGTATTTT
CASSAAGTSGSTDTQYF
>TRBV7-3|TRBD2|TRBJ2-7|-
TGTGCCAGCAGCTCGGGACTAGCGGGAGTTGATGAGCACTACTTC
CASSSGLAGVDEHYF
>TRBV5-4|-|TRBJ2-5|few
TGTGCCAGCAGCTTTCTAGGGGAAGGAGAGACCCAGTACTTC
CASSFLGEGETQYF
>TRBV20-1|-|TRBJ2-3|many
TGCAGTCTAAAGCCGCGGCTAGCGTCAGATACGCAGTATTTT
CSLKPRLASDTQYF
>TRBV5-4|-|TRBJ2-7|-
TGTGCCAGCAGCTCTTCCTTCGGCTCCTACGAGCAGTACTTC
CASSSSFGSYEQYF
>TRBV6-1|-|TRBJ1-1|many
TGTGCCAGCAGATCACAGAAGGTAATGAACACTGAAGCTTTCTTT
CASRSQKVMNTEAFF
>TRBV3-1|-|TRBJ1-5|many
TGTGCCAGCAGTCCGGGACTCTATAGCAATCAGCCCCAGCATTTT
CASSPGLYSNQPQHF
>TRBV12-3/TRBV12-4|-|TRBJ2-4|many
TGTGCCAGCAGCACGGAGGGGATAAACATTCAGTACTTC
CASSTEGINIQYF
>TRBV4-1|-|TRBJ2-5|many
TGCGCCAGCAGCCAAGATCTCCAAGCGGCAGGAACCCAGTACTTC
CASSQDLQAAGTQYF
>TRBV6-1|-|TRBJ2-7|-
TGTGCCAGCAGTCAGCTGTTAAGCTCCTACGAGCAGTACTTC
CASSQLLSSYEQYF
>TRBV12-3/TRBV12-4|-|TRBJ1-2|many
TGTGCCAGCCGGGTAGGCAGGCGGAACTATGGCTACACCTTC
CASRVGRRNYGYTF
>TRBV5-5|-|TRBJ2-2|many
TGTGCCAGCAGCTTATTAGTGGACACCGGGGAGCTGTTTTTT
CASSLLVDTGELFF